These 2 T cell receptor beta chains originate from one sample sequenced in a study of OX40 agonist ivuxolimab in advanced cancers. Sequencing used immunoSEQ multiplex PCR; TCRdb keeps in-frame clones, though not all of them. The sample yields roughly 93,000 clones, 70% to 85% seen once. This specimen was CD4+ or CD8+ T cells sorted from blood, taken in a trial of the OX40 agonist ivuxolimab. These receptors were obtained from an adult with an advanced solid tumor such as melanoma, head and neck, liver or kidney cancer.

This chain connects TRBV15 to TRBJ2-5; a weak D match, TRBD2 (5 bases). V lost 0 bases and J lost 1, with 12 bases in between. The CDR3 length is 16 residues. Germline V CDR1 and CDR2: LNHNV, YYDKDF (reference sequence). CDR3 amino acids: CATSRDLLDSQETQYF. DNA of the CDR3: TGTGCCACCAGCAGAGATCTATTGGACTCCCAAGAGACCCAGTACTTC.

CDR3 amino acids: CASSAVAGGYNEQFF. The CDR3 DNA reads TGTGCCAGCAGCGCGGTAGCGGGGGGGTACAATGAGCAGTTCTTC. The rearrangement uses TRBV9 and TRBJ2-1; 11 bases are a match to TRBD2. Germline V gene sequence: CDR1 SGDLS, CDR2 YYNGEE. V lost 3 bases, J lost 4 bases, and 3 bases stayed unmatched. This CDR3 region has 15 residues.